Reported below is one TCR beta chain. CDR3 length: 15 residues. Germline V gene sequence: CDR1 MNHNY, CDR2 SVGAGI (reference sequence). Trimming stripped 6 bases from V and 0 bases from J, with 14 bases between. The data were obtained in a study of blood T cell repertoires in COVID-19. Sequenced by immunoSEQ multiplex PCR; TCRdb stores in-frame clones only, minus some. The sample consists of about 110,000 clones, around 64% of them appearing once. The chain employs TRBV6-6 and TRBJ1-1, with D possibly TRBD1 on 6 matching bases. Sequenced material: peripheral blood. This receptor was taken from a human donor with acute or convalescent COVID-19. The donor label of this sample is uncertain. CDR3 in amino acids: CASRAGQLMNTEAFF. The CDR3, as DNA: TGTGCCAGCAGGGCAGGACAGTTAATGAACACTGAAGCTTTCTTT.